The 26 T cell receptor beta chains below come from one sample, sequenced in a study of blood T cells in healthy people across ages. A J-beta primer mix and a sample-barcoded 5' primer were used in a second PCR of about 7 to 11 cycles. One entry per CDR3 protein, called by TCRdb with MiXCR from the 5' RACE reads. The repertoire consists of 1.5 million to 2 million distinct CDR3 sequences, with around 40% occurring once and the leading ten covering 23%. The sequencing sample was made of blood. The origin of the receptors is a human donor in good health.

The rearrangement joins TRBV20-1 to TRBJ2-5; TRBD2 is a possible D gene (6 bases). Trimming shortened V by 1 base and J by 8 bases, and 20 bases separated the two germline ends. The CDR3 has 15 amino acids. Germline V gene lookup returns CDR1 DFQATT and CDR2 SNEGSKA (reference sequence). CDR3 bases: TGCAGTGCTAGAGCGTTATCCGGGGGAGAGGACACCCAGTACTTC. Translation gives CSARALSGGEDTQYF.

The CDR3 DNA is TGTGCCAGCAGCCGTGAGCCTGGTAAGCAGTTCTTC. Translating gives CASSREPGKQFF. This sequence joins TRBV6-2 or TRBV6-3 and TRBJ2-1; D is ambiguous. V lost 6 bases, J lost 11 bases, and 14 bases lay in between. This CDR3 has 12 residues. CDR1 is MNHEY, CDR2 SVGEGT, per germline.

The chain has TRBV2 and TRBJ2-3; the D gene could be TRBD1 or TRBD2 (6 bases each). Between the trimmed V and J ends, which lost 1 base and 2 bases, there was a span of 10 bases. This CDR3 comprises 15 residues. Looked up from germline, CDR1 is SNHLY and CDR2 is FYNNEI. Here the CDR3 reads CASSEEGGITDTQYF. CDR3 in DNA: TGTGCCAGCAGTGAAGAGGGGGGCATCACAGATACGCAGTATTTT.

The CDR3 DNA reads TGTGCCAGCGCAGGGGGTGTGGATCAGCCCCAGCATTTT. It specifies CASAGGVDQPQHF. The V gene is TRBV6-6, the J gene TRBJ1-5; TRBD1 matches at 7 bases. Trimming removed 8 bases from V and 5 bases from J; junction bases left unmatched: 6. The CDR3 covers 13 residues. CDR1 and CDR2 from the germline V gene are MNHNY and SVGAGI (reference sequence).

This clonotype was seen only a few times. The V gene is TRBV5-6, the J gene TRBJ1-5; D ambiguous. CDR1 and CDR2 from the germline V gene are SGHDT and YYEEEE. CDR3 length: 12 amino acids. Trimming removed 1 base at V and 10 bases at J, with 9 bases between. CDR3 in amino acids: CASSLTIFPQHF. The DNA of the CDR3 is TGTGCCAGCAGCTTGACAATTTTTCCCCAGCATTTT.

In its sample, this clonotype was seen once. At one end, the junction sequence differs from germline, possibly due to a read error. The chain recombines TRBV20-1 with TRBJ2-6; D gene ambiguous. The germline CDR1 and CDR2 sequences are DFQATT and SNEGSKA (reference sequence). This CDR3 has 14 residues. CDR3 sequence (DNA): TGCAGTGCGGGTAACCCCTCTGGGACCAACGTCCTGACTTTC. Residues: CSAGNPSGTNVLTF.

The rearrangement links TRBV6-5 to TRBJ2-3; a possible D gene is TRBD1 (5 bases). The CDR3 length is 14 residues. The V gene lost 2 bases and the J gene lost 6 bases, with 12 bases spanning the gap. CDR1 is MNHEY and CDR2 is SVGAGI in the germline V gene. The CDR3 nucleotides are TGTGCCAGCAGTTACGTTCAGGGCTTTGATACGCAGTATTTT. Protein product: CASSYVQGFDTQYF.

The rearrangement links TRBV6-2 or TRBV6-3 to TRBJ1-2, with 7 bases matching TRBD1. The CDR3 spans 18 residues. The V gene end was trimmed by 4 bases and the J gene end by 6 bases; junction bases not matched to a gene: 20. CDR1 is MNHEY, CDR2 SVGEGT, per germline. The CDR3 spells CASSSNRYTGEGKDGYTF. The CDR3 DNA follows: TGTGCCAGCAGTTCCAACCGCTACACAGGGGAAGGAAAGGATGGCTACACCTTC.

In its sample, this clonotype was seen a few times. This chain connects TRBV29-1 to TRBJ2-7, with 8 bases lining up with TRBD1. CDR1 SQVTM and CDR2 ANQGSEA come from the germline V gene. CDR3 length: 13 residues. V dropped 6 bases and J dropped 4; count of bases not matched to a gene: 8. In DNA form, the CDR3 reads TGCAGCGTCGAAACCGGGACAGGTTACGAGCAGTACTTC. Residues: CSVETGTGYEQYF.

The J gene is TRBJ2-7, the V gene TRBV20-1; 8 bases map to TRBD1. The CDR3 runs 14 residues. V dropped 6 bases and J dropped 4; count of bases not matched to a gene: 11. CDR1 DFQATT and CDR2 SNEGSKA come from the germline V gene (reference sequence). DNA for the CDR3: TGCAGTGCCGATGTAGCAGGGGGCCGGTACGAGCAGTACTTC. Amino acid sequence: CSADVAGGRYEQYF.

The DNA of the CDR3 is TGTGCCAGCAGGCCCGTTTCCGATGGGGGACGATACAATGAGCAGTTCTTC. It is translated as CASRPVSDGGRYNEQFF. J is TRBJ2-1 and V is TRBV5-6; D may match TRBD1 or TRBD2 (5 bases each). Germline V gene data show CDR1 as SGHDT and CDR2 as YYEEEE. The V end lost 5 bases, the J end lost 4 bases, and 22 bases lay between the germline ends. The CDR3 is 17 residues long.

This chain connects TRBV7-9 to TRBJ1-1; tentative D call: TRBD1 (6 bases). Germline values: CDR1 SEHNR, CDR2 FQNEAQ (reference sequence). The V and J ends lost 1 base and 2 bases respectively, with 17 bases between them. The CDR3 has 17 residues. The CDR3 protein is CASSLGSWGADNTEAFF. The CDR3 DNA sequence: TGTGCCAGCAGCTTAGGGTCGTGGGGGGCGGATAACACTGAAGCTTTCTTT.

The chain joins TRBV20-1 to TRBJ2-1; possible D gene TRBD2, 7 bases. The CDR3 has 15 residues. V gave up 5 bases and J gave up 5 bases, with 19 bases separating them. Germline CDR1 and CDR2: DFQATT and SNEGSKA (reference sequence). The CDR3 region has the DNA TGCAGTGCTCAATTAGGGGGGGCGGATAACAATGAGCAGTTCTTC. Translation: CSAQLGGADNNEQFF.

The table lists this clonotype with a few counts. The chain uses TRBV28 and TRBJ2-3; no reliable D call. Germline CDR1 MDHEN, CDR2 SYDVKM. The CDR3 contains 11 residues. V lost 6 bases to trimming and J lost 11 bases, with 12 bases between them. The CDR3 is CASRRLDGQYF. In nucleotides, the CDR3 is TGTGCCAGCAGGCGTTTAGATGGGCAGTATTTT. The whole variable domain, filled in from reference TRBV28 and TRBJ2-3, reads DVKVTQSSRYLVKRTGEKVFLECVQDMDHENMFWYRQDPGLGLRLIYFSYDVKMKEKGDIPEGYSVSREKKERFSLILESASTNQTSMYLCASRRLDGQYFGPGTRLTVL.

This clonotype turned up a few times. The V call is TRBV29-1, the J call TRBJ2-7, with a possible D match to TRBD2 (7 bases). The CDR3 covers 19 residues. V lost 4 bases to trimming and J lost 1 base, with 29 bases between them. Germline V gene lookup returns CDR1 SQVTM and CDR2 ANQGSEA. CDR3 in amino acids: CSVGGWGGDTHDRSYEQYF. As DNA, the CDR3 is TGCAGCGTTGGGGGTTGGGGAGGGGACACTCACGACCGTTCCTACGAGCAGTACTTC.

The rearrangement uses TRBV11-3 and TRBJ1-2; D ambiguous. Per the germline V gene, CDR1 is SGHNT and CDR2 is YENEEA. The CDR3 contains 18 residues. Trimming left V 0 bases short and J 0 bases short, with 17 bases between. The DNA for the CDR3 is TGTGCCAGCAGCTTAGATCGGGCAGATCCAAAATCTAACTATGGCTACACCTTC. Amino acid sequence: CASSLDRADPKSNYGYTF.

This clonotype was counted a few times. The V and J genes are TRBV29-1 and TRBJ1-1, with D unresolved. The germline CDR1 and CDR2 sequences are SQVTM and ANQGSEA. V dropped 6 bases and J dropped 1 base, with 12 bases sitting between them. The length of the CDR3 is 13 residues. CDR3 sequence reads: CSVRGLSNTEAFF. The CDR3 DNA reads TGCAGCGTAAGAGGGCTTTCGAACACTGAAGCTTTCTTT.

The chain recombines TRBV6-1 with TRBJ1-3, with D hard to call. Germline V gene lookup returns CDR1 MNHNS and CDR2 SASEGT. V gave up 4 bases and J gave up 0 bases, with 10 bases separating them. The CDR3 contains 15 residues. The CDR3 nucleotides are TGTGCCAGCAGTGCTTGGACGACCTCTGGAAACACCATATATTTT. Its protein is CASSAWTTSGNTIYF.

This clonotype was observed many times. The CDR3 is CASSQERNTEAFF. The CDR3 coding sequence is TGCGCCAGCAGCCAAGAGCGGAACACTGAAGCTTTCTTT. The chain has TRBV4-3 and TRBJ1-1; D is unclear. Germline loops: CDR1 LGHNA, CDR2 YSLEER. The CDR3 totals 13 residues. Deletions cut 0 bases from V and 1 base from J, with 3 bases between.

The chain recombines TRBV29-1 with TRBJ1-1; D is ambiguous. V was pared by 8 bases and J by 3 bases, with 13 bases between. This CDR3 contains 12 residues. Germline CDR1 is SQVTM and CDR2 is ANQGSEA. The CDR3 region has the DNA TGCAGCCTAAAACGGTGGGACACTGAAGCTTTCTTT. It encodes CSLKRWDTEAFF.

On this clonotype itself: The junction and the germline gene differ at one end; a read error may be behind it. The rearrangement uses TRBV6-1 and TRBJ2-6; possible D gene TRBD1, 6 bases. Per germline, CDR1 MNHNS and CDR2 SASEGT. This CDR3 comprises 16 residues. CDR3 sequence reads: CASSRSQGSGASVLTF. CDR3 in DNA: TGTGCCAGCAGCCGTTCCCAGGGGTCTGGGGCCAGCGTCCTGACTTTC.

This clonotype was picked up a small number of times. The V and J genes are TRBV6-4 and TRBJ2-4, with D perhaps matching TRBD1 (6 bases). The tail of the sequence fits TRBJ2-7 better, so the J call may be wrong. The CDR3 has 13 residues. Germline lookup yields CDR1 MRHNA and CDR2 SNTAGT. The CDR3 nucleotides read TGTGCCAGTCTTCCGGGACAAAGCAACGAGCAGTACTTC. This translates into CASLPGQSNEQYF.

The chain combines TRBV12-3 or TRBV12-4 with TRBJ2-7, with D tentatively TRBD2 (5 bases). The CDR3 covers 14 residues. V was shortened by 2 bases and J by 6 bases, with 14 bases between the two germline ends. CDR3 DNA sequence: TGTGCCAGCAGTTTATGGATTGCTGAGGGCGAGCAGTACTTC. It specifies CASSLWIAEGEQYF.

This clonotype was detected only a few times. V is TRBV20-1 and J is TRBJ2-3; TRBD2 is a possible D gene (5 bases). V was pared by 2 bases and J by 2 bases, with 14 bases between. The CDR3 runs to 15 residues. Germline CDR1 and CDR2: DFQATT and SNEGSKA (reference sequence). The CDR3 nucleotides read TGCAGTGCTAGATCCCCCAGCGGTAACACAGATACGCAGTATTTT. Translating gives CSARSPSGNTDTQYF.

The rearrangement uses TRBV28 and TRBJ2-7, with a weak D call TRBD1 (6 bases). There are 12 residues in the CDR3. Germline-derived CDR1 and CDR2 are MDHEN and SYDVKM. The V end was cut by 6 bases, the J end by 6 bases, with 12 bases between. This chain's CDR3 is CASSSQGAEQYF. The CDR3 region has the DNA TGTGCCAGCAGCTCACAGGGAGCCGAGCAGTACTTC.

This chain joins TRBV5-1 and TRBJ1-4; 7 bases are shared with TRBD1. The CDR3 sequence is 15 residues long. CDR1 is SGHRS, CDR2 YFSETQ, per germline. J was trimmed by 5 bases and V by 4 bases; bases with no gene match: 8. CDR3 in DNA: TGCGCCAGCAGCCCCTACAGGGGTATGAATGAAAAACTGTTTTTT. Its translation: CASSPYRGMNEKLFF.